The sequence of this T cell receptor (beta chain) was determined in a study of T cells in Graves' hyperthyroidism and ophthalmopathy. Looking at the study overall: Before any treatment, at initial diagnosis, peripheral blood was collected.

Amplified regions were TCR beta CDR3 sequences from RNA transcripts. Researchers ran a first-round RT-PCR on the TCR CDR3 using the HTBI primer set. TCRdb redid the calling of the multiplex PCR reads with MiXCR, one entry per CDR3 protein. The sample has around 600,000 distinct CDR3 sequences, about a sixth seen once. Patients affected by ophthalmopathy presented a Clinical Activity Score of at least 3, a NOSPECS grade of at least 4, and disease duration below 3 months. The count of this clonotype is one. Trimming took 0 bases from V and 1 from J; bases not matched to a gene: 11. The CDR3 spans 21 residues. The germline gives CDR1 LGHDT, CDR2 YNNKEL (reference sequence).

This receptor was taken from a woman in her thirties or forties with Graves' ophthalmopathy. The material sequenced was blood. The rearrangement joins TRBV3-1 to TRBJ2-2; 13 nucleotides line up with TRBD2. The CDR3: CASSQDLLTSGGPLNTGELFF. The DNA for the CDR3 is TGTGCCAGCAGCCAAGATCTGTTGACTAGCGGGGGGCCTCTGAACACCGGGGAGCTGTTTTTT. Complete variable domain (other parts from reference TRBV3-1 and TRBJ2-2): DTAVSQTPKYLVTQMGNDKSIKCEQNLGHDTMYWYKQDSKKFLKIMFSYNNKELIINETVPNRFSPKSPDKAHLNLHINSLELGDSAVYFCASSQDLLTSGGPLNTGELFFGEGSRLTVL.